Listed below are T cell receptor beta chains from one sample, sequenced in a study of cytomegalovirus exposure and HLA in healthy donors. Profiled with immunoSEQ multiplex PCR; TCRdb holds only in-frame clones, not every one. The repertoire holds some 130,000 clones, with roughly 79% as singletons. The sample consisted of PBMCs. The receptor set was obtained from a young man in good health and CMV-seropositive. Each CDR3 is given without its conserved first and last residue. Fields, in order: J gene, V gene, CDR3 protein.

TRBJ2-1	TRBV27	ASSRLSGSYNEQF
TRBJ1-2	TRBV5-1	ASSLDSSYGYT
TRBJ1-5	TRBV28	ASSPHGGIQPQH
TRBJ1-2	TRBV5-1	ASSFLSGGNYGYT
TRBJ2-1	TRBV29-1	SVEAGTGRNEQF
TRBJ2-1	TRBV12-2	ASRSYYNEQF
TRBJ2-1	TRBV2	ASSATLYNEQF
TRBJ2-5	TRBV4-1	ASSQDGRTLGGERTQY
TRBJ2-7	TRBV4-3	ASSSGTNSYEQY
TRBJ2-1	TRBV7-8	ASNWGQGLGNEQF
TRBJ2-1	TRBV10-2	ASEATAGGQREQF
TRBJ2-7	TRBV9	ASSVGPIAGKTYEQY
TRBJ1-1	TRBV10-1	ASSSGGLGNTEAF
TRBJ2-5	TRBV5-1	ASSKTSPLPETQY
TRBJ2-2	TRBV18	ASSGEESGELF
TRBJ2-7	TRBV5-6	ASSLTSGALRAY
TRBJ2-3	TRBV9	ASSKGGTTDTQY
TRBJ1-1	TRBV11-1	ASSPRTGGTEAF
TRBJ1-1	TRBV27	ASSSPGPGGHTEAF
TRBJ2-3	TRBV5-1	ASSLEGTSTDTQY
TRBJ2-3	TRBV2	ASTPRTGERDTQY
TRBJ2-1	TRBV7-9	ASSITESSYNEQF
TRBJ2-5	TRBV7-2	ASSPLAGRGLETQY
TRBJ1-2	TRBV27	ASSADRRTYGYT
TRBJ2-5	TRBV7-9	ASSQGPGKPQETQY
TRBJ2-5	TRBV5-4	ASSLGAVETQY
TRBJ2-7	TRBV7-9	ASSLLRAYEQY
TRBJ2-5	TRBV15	ATKQGFGQETQY
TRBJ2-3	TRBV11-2	ASSLIAGVRDTQY
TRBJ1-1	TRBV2	ASSTDSNTEAF
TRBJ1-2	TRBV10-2	ASRQGRANYGYT
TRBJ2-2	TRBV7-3	ASSSKGGGRDTGELF
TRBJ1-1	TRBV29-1	SARTGNTEAF
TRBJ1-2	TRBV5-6	ASSLQGAENT